Reported below is one TCR beta chain. Within the sample, other DNA sequences also encode this same CDR3. The sample belongs to a study of pediatric ulcerative colitis. TCRdb's table, derived via immunoSEQ multiplex PCR, lists solely in-frame clones and lacks some. The sample gives under 50,000 clones, around 76% of which show up once; less than 4.5% is in the top ten. One to two pinch biopsies were taken from the rectum during colonoscopy. CDR3 length: 14 amino acids. V was trimmed by 2 bases and J by 1 base, leaving 8 bases between them. Germline V gene lookup returns CDR1 SGDLS and CDR2 YYNGEE. J is TRBJ2-3 and V is TRBV9, with D possibly being TRBD2 (5 bases). The TCR sequence derives from a girl aged 10 to 17 with moderate ulcerative colitis. Sequenced material: gut tissue. CDR3 DNA sequence: TGTGCCAGCAGCGTCGGAGCGGGCACAGATACGCAGTATTTT. This translates into CASSVGAGTDTQYF.